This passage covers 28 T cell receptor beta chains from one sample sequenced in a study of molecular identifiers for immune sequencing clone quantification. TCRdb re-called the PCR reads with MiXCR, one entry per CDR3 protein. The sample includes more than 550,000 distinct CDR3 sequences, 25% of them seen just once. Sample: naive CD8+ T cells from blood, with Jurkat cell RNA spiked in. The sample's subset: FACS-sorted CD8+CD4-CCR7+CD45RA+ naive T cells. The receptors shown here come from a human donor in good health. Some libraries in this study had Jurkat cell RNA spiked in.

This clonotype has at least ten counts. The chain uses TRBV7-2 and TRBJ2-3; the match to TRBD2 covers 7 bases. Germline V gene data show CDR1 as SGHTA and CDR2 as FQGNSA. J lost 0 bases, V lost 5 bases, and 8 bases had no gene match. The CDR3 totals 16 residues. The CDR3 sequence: CASSPYSGSSTDTQYF. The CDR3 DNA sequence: TGTGCCAGCAGCCCTTATAGCGGGTCAAGCACAGATACGCAGTATTTT.

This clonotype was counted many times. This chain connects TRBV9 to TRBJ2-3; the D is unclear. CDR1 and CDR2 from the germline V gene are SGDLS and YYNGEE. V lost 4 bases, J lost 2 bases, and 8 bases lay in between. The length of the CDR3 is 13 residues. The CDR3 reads CASSHFLTDTQYF. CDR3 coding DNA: TGTGCCAGCAGCCACTTTCTCACAGATACGCAGTATTTT.

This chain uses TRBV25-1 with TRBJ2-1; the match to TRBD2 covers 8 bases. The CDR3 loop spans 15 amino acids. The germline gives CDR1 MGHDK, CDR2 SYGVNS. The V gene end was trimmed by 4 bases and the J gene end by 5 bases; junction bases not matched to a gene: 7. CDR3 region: CASSVPGLEHNEQFF. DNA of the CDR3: TGTGCCAGCAGTGTACCGGGACTAGAACACAATGAGCAGTTCTTC.

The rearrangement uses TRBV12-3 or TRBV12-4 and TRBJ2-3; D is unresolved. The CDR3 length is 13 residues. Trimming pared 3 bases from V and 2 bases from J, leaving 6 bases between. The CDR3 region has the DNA TGTGCCAGCAGTTTGGGCCACACAGATACGCAGTATTTT. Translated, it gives CASSLGHTDTQYF.

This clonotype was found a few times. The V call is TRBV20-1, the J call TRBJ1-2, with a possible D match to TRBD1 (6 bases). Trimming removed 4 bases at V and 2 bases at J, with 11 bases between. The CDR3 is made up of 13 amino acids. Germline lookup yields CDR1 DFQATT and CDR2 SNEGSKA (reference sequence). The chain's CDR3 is CSATHRANYGYTF. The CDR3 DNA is TGCAGTGCTACCCACAGGGCGAACTATGGCTACACCTTC.

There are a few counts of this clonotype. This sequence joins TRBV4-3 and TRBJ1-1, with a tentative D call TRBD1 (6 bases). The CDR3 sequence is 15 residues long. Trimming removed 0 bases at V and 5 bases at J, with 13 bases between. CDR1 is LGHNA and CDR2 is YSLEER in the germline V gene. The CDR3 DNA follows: TGCGCCAGCAGCCAAGAGACAGGATGGGATACTGAAGCTTTCTTT. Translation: CASSQETGWDTEAFF.

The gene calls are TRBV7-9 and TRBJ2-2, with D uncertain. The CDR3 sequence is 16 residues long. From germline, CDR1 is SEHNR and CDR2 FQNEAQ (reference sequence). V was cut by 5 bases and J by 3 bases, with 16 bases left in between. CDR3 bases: TGTGCCAGCAGCGTCGACCCAGATTTTGACACCGGGGAGCTGTTTTTT. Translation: CASSVDPDFDTGELFF.

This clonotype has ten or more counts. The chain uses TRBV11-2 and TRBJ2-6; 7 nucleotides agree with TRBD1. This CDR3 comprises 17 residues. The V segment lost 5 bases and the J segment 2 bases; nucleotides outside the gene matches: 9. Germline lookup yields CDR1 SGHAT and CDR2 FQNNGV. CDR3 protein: CASSAGQVAAGANVLTF. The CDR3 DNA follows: TGTGCCAGCAGCGCCGGACAGGTCGCCGCTGGGGCCAACGTCCTGACTTTC.

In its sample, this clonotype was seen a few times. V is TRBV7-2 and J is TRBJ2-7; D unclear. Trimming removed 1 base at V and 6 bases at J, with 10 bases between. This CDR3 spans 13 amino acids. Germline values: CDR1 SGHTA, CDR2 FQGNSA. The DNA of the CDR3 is TGTGCCAGCAGCTTAGATTTAATGGTCGAGCAGTACTTC. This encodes CASSLDLMVEQYF.

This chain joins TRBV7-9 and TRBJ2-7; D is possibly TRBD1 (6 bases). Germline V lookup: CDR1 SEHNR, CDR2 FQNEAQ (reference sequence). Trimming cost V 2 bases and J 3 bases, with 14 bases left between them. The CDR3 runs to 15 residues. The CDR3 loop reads CASSLTVDSNYEQYF. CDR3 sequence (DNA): TGTGCCAGCAGCTTAACAGTGGACAGTAACTACGAGCAGTACTTC.

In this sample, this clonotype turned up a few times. DNA for the CDR3: TGTGCCAGTAGTGAGAGACAGATTGGCCAGCCCCAGCATTTT. Protein: CASSERQIGQPQHF. The chain uses TRBV19 and TRBJ1-5; D might be TRBD1 (5 bases). The CDR3 sequence is 14 residues long. Trimming took 5 bases from V and 7 from J, leaving 15 bases between them. Germline CDR1 reads LNHDA; CDR2 reads SQIVND (reference sequence).

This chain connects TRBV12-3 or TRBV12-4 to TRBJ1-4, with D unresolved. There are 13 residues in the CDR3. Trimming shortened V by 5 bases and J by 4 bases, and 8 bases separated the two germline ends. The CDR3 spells CASSEEFNEKLFF. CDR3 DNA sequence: TGTGCCAGCAGTGAGGAATTTAATGAAAAACTGTTTTTT.

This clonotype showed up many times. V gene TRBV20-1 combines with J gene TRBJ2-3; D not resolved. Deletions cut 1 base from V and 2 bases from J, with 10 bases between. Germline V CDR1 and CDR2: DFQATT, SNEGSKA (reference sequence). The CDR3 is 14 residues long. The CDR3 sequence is CSARAPDATDTQYF. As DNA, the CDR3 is TGCAGTGCTAGAGCGCCGGACGCCACAGATACGCAGTATTTT.

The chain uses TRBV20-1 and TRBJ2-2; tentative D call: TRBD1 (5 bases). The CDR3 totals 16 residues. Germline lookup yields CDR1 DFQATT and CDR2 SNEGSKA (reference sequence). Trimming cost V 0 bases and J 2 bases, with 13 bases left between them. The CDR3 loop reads CSARDGRQSNTGELFF. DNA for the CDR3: TGCAGTGCTAGAGATGGCCGACAGAGCAACACCGGGGAGCTGTTTTTT.

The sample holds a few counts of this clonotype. Here the CDR3 reads CASSLQPAGLETQYF. CDR3 nucleotide sequence: TGTGCCAGCAGCTTGCAGCCGGCAGGGTTGGAGACCCAGTACTTC. The rearrangement joins TRBV7-9 to TRBJ2-5, with TRBD1 as a possible D gene (5 bases). The CDR3 covers 15 residues. Trimming took off 3 bases at V and 5 bases at J, with 16 bases between the two ends. Germline CDR1 SEHNR, CDR2 FQNEAQ (reference sequence).

CDR3 region: CATSDPTDLGTQYF. Written as DNA, the CDR3 is TGTGCCACCAGTGACCCCACAGATCTGGGGACCCAGTACTTC. V usage is TRBV24-1 and J usage is TRBJ2-5, with D hard to call. V lost 4 bases and J 7 bases, leaving 15 bases between the germline ends. Looked up from germline, CDR1 is KGHDR and CDR2 is SFDVKD. The CDR3 contains 14 residues.

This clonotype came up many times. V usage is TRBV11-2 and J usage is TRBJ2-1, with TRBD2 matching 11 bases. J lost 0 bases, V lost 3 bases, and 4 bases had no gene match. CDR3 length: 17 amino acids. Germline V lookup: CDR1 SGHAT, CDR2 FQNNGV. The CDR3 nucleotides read TGTGCCAGCAGCTTGGTAGCGGGGGGGCCCTCCTACAATGAGCAGTTCTTC. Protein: CASSLVAGGPSYNEQFF. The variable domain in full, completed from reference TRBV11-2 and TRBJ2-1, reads EAGVAQSPRYKIIEKRQSVAFWCNPISGHATLYWYQQILGQGPKLLIQFQNNGVVDDSQLPKDRFSAERLKGVDSTLKIQPAKLEDSAVYLCASSLVAGGPSYNEQFFGPGTRLTVL.

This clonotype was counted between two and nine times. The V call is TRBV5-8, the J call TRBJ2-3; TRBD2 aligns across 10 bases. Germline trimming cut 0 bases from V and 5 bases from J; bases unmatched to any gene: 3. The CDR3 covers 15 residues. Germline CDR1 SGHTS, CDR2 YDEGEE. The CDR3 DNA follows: TGTGCCAGCAGCTTGGGTAGCGGGAGGATAGATACGCAGTATTTT. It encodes CASSLGSGRIDTQYF.

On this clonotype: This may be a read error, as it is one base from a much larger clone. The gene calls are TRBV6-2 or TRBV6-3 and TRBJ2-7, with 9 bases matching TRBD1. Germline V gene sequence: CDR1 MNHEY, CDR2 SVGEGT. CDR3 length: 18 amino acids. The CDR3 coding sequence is TGTGCCAGCAGCAGCCCGGGACAGGGTGTTTGGCCCCCCTACGCGCAGTACTTC. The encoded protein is CASSSPGQGVWPPYAQYF.

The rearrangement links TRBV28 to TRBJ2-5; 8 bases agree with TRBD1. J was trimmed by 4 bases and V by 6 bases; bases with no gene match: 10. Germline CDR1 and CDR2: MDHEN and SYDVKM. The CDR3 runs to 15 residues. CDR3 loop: CASSRLTGVSETQYF. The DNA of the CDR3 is TGTGCCAGCAGCCGCCTGACAGGGGTTTCAGAGACCCAGTACTTC.

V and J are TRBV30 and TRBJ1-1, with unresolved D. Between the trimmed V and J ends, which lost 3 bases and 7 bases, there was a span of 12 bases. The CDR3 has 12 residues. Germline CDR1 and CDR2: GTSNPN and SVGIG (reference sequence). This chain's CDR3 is CAWSPAGSEAFF. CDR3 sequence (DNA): TGTGCCTGGAGCCCTGCGGGGAGTGAAGCTTTCTTT.

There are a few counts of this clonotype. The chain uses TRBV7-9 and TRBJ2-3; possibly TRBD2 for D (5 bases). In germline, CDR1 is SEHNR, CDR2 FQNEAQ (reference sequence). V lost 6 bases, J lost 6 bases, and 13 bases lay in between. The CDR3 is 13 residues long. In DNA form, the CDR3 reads TGTGCCAGCAGTGGACGGGATCTTGATACGCAGTATTTT. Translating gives CASSGRDLDTQYF.

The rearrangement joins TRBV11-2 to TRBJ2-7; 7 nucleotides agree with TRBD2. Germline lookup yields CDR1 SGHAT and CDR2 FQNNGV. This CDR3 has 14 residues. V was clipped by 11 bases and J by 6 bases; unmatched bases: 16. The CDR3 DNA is TGTGCCCGCACCCCTGGCGGGGGAGGCTGCGAGCAGTACTTC. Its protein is CARTPGGGGCEQYF.

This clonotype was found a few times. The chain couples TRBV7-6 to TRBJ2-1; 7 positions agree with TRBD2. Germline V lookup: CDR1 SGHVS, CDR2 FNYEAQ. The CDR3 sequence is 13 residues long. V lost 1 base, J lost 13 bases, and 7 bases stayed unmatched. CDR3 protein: CASSLETGLDQFF. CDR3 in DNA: TGTGCCAGCAGCTTAGAGACCGGACTAGATCAGTTCTTC.

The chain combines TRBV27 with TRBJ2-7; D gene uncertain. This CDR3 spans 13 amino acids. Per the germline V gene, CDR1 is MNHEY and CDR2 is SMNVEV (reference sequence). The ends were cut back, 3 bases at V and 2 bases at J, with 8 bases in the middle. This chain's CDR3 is CASSFKVAYEQYF. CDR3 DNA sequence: TGTGCCAGCAGTTTTAAGGTAGCCTACGAGCAGTACTTC.

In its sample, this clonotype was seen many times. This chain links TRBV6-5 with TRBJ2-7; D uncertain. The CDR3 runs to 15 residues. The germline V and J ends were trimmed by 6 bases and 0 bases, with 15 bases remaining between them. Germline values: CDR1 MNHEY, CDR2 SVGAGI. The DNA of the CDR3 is TGTGCCAGCAGCTCCACCGACTGGAGCTCCTACGAGCAGTACTTC. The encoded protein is CASSSTDWSSYEQYF.

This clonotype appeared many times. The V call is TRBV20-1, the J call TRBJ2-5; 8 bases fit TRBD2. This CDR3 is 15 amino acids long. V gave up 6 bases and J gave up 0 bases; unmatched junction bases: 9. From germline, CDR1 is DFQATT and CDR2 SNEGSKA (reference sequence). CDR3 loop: CSARGVAGYQETQYF. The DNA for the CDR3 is TGCAGTGCCCGGGGAGTAGCGGGGTACCAAGAGACCCAGTACTTC.

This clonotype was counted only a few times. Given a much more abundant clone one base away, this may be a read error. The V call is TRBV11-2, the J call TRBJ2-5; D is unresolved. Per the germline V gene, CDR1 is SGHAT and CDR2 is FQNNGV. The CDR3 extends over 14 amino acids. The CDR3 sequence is CASSLIAGSETLYF. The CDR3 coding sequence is TGTGCCAGCAGCTTAATAGCCGGTTCCGAGACCCTGTACTTC.